These T cell receptor beta chains were read from a single sample in a study of blood T cell repertoires in COVID-19. The method was immunoSEQ multiplex PCR; TCRdb's version includes in-frame clones alone and lacks a portion of them. The sample carries approximately 200,000 clones, around 87% recorded once. The sequenced sample was PBMCs or T cells enriched from blood (not recorded which). Receptors originate from a man between 25 and 39 years old in a cohort exposed to, infected with or recovered from COVID-19 (not recorded which). Both conserved end residues are part of each CDR3. D genes are given only for firm matches.

TRBD1,TRBJ1-2,16,TRBV23-1,CASSTGTGIEVSGYTF
.,TRBJ2-7,14,TRBV6-5,CASSYSSPGYEQYF
TRBD1,TRBJ2-7,15,TRBV24-1,CATSDLGTGPHEQYF
.,TRBJ1-2,16,TRBV7-3,CASSLMGGSPGHGYTF
TRBD2,TRBJ2-1,15,TRBV5-1,CASNPGLAGAGEQFF
TRBD1,TRBJ1-1,18,TRBV6-2/TRBV6-3,CASSYFPGQGAVGTEAFF
TRBD1,TRBJ1-5,15,TRBV5-6,CASSLRQGWYQPQHF
TRBD1,TRBJ1-4,13,TRBV4-3,CASSQGTGGKLFF
.,TRBJ1-2,13,TRBV5-4,CASSARRGDGYTF
.,TRBJ2-7,14,TRBV28,CASSPPGTSYEQYF
TRBD1,TRBJ2-2,12,TRBV9,CASGRGTGELFF
TRBD2,TRBJ2-3,15,TRBV19,CASSVSGSDTDTQYF
.,TRBJ2-5,14,TRBV19,CASSISTFQETQYF
TRBD1,TRBJ1-4,13,TRBV19,CASLPRGSEKLFF
.,TRBJ1-1,14,TRBV3-1/TRBV3-2,CASSQGTANTEAFF
TRBD1,TRBJ2-5,16,TRBV28,CASSPLLQGAKETQYF
.,TRBJ1-2,13,TRBV7-3,CASSLRGTEGYTF
TRBD1,TRBJ2-3,15,TRBV6-5,CASSWGDRVTDTQYF
TRBD2,TRBJ2-1,16,TRBV7-3,CASSPTSGLSYNEQFF
TRBD2,TRBJ2-1,17,TRBV5-1,CASSSYPTSGSYNEQFF
TRBD1,TRBJ2-6,16,TRBV9,CASSPTGGSGANVLTF
TRBD1,TRBJ1-2,13,TRBV5-1,CASSTGADYGYTF
.,TRBJ1-3,21,TRBV4-1,CASSSTFPPEEFSPSGNTIYF
TRBD2,TRBJ2-7,16,TRBV19,CASSPSRTSGPLEQYF
TRBD1,TRBJ1-5,15,TRBV5-1,CASSLVTGAGQPQHF
.,TRBJ1-3,13,TRBV19,CASSIALGNTIYF
.,TRBJ1-2,10,TRBV2,CASTGRGYTF
TRBD1,TRBJ2-7,14,TRBV6-5,CASSKTGGLYEQYF
TRBD1,TRBJ1-2,14,TRBV3-1/TRBV3-2,CASSAYRDRDIYTF
TRBD1,TRBJ1-2,15,TRBV28,CASSLIGTGGNGYTF
TRBD1,TRBJ2-1,14,TRBV18,CASSDRGGYNEQFF
TRBD2,TRBJ2-2,15,TRBV6-8,CASRASGRNTGELFF
.,TRBJ2-5,13,TRBV7-3,CASSPSGQETQYF
.,TRBJ2-1,17,TRBV7-2,CASSAKGLGDRYNEQFF
.,TRBJ2-1,14,TRBV27,CASLRGQDGAEQFF
.,TRBJ2-5,15,TRBV27,CASSRGPGRGETQYF
.,TRBJ2-7,13,TRBV11-1,CASQSGAIYEQYF
TRBD1,TRBJ2-6,18,TRBV7-6,CASSLVSGQGSGANVLTF
.,TRBJ2-4,14,TRBV11-2,CASSPAGAKNIQYF
TRBD2,TRBJ2-4,19,TRBV5-4,CASSLDGGAGLGAKNIQYF
.,TRBJ2-7,14,TRBV4-3,CASSPLVSAYEQYF
TRBD2,TRBJ2-7,15,TRBV5-4,CASSLGDSGRYEQYF